These 25 T cell receptor beta chains originate from one sample sequenced in a study of OX40 agonist ivuxolimab in advanced cancers. The protocol used for the library was the immunoSEQ multiplex PCR assay. The immuneACCESS repertoire file appears here via TCRdb, limited to in-frame rearrangements. These files lack a portion of the clones; in checked studies, under half of the deficit traces to unresolved V genes, and the cause of the others is not known. In all, the sample holds about 52,000 clones, and roughly 91% of those were seen once. Around 24% of the sample goes to the ten largest clones. The specimen was CD4+ or CD8+ T cells sorted from blood, collected in a trial of the OX40 agonist ivuxolimab. These receptors all stem from an adult with an advanced solid tumor such as melanoma, head and neck, liver or kidney cancer.

The gene calls are TRBV7-2 and TRBJ2-1; TRBD1 is a possible D gene (5 bases). With 3 bases removed from V and 3 bases from J, the gap between germline ends came to 6 bases. The CDR3 totals 13 residues. Per germline, CDR1 SGHTA and CDR2 FQGNSA. CDR3 sequence: CASSFDSYNEQFF. The DNA of the CDR3 is TGTGCCAGCAGCTTTGACAGCTACAATGAGCAGTTCTTC.

The chain recombines TRBV4-3 with TRBJ2-1, with 7 nucleotides matching TRBD1. Germline V gives CDR1 LGHNA, CDR2 YSLEER. With 1 base clipped from V and 4 bases from J, the junction kept 7 bases outside the gene matches. The CDR3 spans 16 residues. In nucleotides, the CDR3 is TGCGCCAGCAGCCAAGTACGGGACAGCGTTTACAATGAGCAGTTCTTC. It codes for CASSQVRDSVYNEQFF.

The V gene is TRBV5-1, the J gene TRBJ1-1; the D gene is possibly TRBD1 (5 bases). Trimming stripped 1 base from V and 0 bases from J, with 7 bases between. The CDR3 loop spans 14 amino acids. Germline assignment: CDR1 SGHRS and CDR2 YFSETQ. The chain's CDR3 is CASSLSGLNTEAFF. The CDR3 DNA reads as TGCGCCAGCAGCTTGTCAGGGTTGAACACTGAAGCTTTCTTT.

The chain carries TRBV13 and TRBJ2-5; no clear D. The CDR3 length is 14 residues. V dropped 0 bases and J dropped 2 bases, with 7 bases sitting between them. Germline CDR1 is PRHDT and CDR2 is FYEKMQ (reference sequence). CDR3 nucleotides: TGTGCCAGCAGCTTAGGTCGGCGGCAAGAGACCCAGTACTTC. Protein product: CASSLGRRQETQYF.

This clone was seen just once. The chain has TRBV13 and TRBJ1-6; tentatively, D is TRBD1 (5 bases). The CDR3 is made up of 14 amino acids. Germline V CDR1 and CDR2: PRHDT, FYEKMQ (reference sequence). V dropped 3 bases and J dropped 7 bases, with 10 bases sitting between them. The CDR3 DNA reads as TGTGCCAGCAGCTTTGGGGGTCCCAATTCACCCCTCCACTTT. Protein product: CASSFGGPNSPLHF.

The gene calls are TRBV10-2 and TRBJ2-7; TRBD2 agrees at 7 bases. Germline CDR1 is WSHSY and CDR2 is SAAADI. The V and J ends lost 0 bases and 5 bases, in that order; junction bases with no gene match: 4. The CDR3 contains 14 residues. The CDR3 region is CASSESPGGNEQYF. In DNA, the CDR3 is TGCGCCAGCAGTGAGTCGCCGGGAGGAAACGAGCAGTACTTC.

This chain uses TRBV6-6 with TRBJ1-1; D ambiguous. CDR3 length: 16 amino acids. The germline V gene has CDR1 MNHNY and CDR2 SVGAGI (reference sequence). V dropped 11 bases and J dropped 0 bases, with 22 bases sitting between them. In DNA, the CDR3 is TGTGCCGGTCGGGCCAGTGACTTTTTGGTGAACACTGAAGCTTTCTTT. Amino acids: CAGRASDFLVNTEAFF.

The chain employs TRBV7-9 and TRBJ2-5; TRBD2 aligns across 7 bases. Unmatched junction bases numbered 7, after V lost 4 bases and J lost 5 bases. The CDR3 is 14 amino acids. Germline V gene sequence: CDR1 SEHNR, CDR2 FQNEAQ (reference sequence). CDR3 loop: CASSSHRGVETQYF. CDR3 in DNA: TGTGCCAGCAGCTCACACCGGGGGGTGGAGACCCAGTACTTC.

The rearrangement joins TRBV7-2 to TRBJ1-5; TRBD1 matches 8 bases. The ends lost 0 bases at V and 7 bases at J; junction bases unmatched: 8. Germline V gene lookup returns CDR1 SGHTA and CDR2 FQGNSA. The CDR3 sequence is 16 residues long. The CDR3 loop is CASSLARTGIGQPQHF. CDR3 in DNA: TGTGCCAGCAGCTTAGCAAGGACAGGGATAGGCCAGCCCCAGCATTTT.

The chain combines TRBV30 with TRBJ1-6, with D unclear. V lost 0 bases and J lost 0, with 6 bases in between. This CDR3 is 15 amino acids long. Germline V CDR1 and CDR2: GTSNPN, SVGIG (reference sequence). CDR3 sequence (DNA): TGTGCCTGGAGTGTCGAGAGCTCCTATAATTCACCCCTCCACTTT. This codes for CAWSVESSYNSPLHF.

The genes are TRBV27 and TRBJ2-7; D is uncertain. This CDR3 has 14 residues. With 5 bases removed from V and 5 bases from J, the gap between germline ends came to 16 bases. The germline V gene has CDR1 MNHEY and CDR2 SMNVEV (reference sequence). CDR3 nucleotides: TGTGCCAGCAGTCGGCACAGAGTCGATAACGAGCAGTACTTC. This gives the protein CASSRHRVDNEQYF.

This chain uses TRBV27 with TRBJ2-1; D unresolved. The CDR3 consists of 17 residues. Germline V gives CDR1 MNHEY, CDR2 SMNVEV (reference sequence). With 5 bases removed from V and 7 bases from J, the gap between germline ends came to 24 bases. In DNA form, the CDR3 reads TGTGCCAGCAGTACGCCTCGAGATAGCCCTTTGGGGAATGAGCAGTTCTTC. Translation: CASSTPRDSPLGNEQFF.

In regard to this clone: One end of the junction varies from germline; a read error may be responsible. This sample also contains other DNA sequences that code for the same CDR3. CDR3 residues: CASSSRATGTYEQYF. Written as DNA, the CDR3 is TGTGCCAGCAGTTCCCGAGCGACAGGGACCTACGAACAGTACTTC. The chain joins TRBV27 to TRBJ2-7, with TRBD1 matching over 7 bases. CDR3 size: 15 residues. In germline, CDR1 is MNHEY, CDR2 SMNVEV (reference sequence).

The chain employs TRBV27 and TRBJ2-1; 12 positions match TRBD2. This CDR3 contains 15 residues. The V gene end was trimmed by 7 bases and the J gene end by 4 bases; junction bases not matched to a gene: 5. Germline CDR1 and CDR2: MNHEY and SMNVEV (reference sequence). CDR3 loop: CASNPGTSGYNEQFF. The CDR3, as DNA: TGTGCCAGCAACCCCGGGACTAGCGGGTACAATGAGCAGTTCTTC.

This chain uses TRBV7-9 with TRBJ2-1; 7 bases are shared with TRBD2. With 2 bases clipped from V and 5 bases from J, the junction kept 6 bases outside the gene matches. Germline CDR1 is SEHNR and CDR2 is FQNEAQ (reference sequence). This CDR3 spans 15 amino acids. In nucleotides, the CDR3 is TGTGCCAGCAGCTTACCTTCAAGCGGGAACAATGAGCAGTTCTTC. Its protein product is CASSLPSSGNNEQFF.

CDR3 in DNA: TGTGCCCCCCGGAGGACTTCTACATCCTACGAGCAGTACTTC. Translation: CAPRRTSTSYEQYF. J is TRBJ2-7 and V is TRBV10-3, with D possibly being TRBD2 (5 bases). Germline V CDR1 and CDR2: ENHRY, SYGVKD. The CDR3 runs 14 residues. V lost 11 bases and J 1 base, leaving 18 bases between the germline ends.

The gene calls are TRBV6-5 and TRBJ1-2; 9 nucleotides agree with TRBD1. The length of the CDR3 is 15 residues. CDR1 is MNHEY and CDR2 is SVGAGI in the germline V gene. The J segment lost 0 bases and the V segment lost 10 bases, leaving 9 bases of the junction unmatched. The CDR3 sequence is CATRDRELANYGYTF. The CDR3 region has the DNA TGTGCCACTAGGGACAGGGAATTAGCTAACTATGGCTACACCTTC.

This chain links TRBV4-1 with TRBJ2-7; possible D gene TRBD1, 6 bases. V was cut by 2 bases and J by 5 bases, with 10 bases left in between. This CDR3 is built from 13 residues. CDR1 MGHRA and CDR2 YSYEKL come from the germline V gene. The chain's CDR3 is CASSQSRGHEQYF. CDR3 nucleotides: TGCGCCAGCAGCCAAAGCAGGGGCCACGAGCAGTACTTC.

This rearrangement joins TRBV27 to TRBJ2-5; TRBD2 agrees at 15 bases. The CDR3 totals 18 residues. The ends lost 4 bases at V and 5 bases at J; junction bases unmatched: 11. CDR1 and CDR2 from the germline V gene are MNHEY and SMNVEV (reference sequence). As DNA, the CDR3 is TGTGCCAGCAGTTCCCTCGGGACTAGCGGGAGGAAGTGGGAGACCCAGTACTTC. Protein: CASSSLGTSGRKWETQYF.

This clone was seen more than once but under ten times. This sequence joins TRBV9 and TRBJ2-7; D is ambiguous. Germline assignment: CDR1 SGDLS and CDR2 YYNGEE. The CDR3 sequence is 12 residues long. V lost 0 bases and J lost 6, with 7 bases in between. CDR3 loop: CASSVAGAEQYF. The DNA for the CDR3 is TGTGCCAGCAGCGTAGCGGGCGCCGAGCAGTACTTC.

This sequence joins TRBV29-1 and TRBJ2-1; weak D call: TRBD2 (5 bases). The germline gives CDR1 SQVTM, CDR2 ANQGSEA. This CDR3 has 11 amino acids. Deletions cut 4 bases from V and 10 bases from J, with 11 bases between. For the CDR3, the DNA is TGCAGCGTTGTGCTCGGGGAGGAGCAGTTCTTC. As protein: CSVVLGEEQFF.

This chain links TRBV2 with TRBJ2-3; D uncertain. CDR3 length equals 12 residues. Germline lookup yields CDR1 SNHLY and CDR2 FYNNEI. Trimming cost V 7 bases and J 2 bases, with 7 bases left between them. CDR3 in DNA: TGTGCCAGCACCTACAACACAGATACGCAGTATTTT. It is translated as CASTYNTDTQYF.

As for this clone: Other DNA sequences in this sample translate to the same CDR3. The chain joins TRBV11-2 to TRBJ2-5; D remains ambiguous. V shed 2 bases and J shed 2 bases, with 0 bases lying between them. The CDR3 has 11 amino acids. Germline loops: CDR1 SGHAT, CDR2 FQNNGV. The CDR3 loop is CASSLQETQYF. CDR3 nucleotide sequence: TGTGCCAGCAGCTTACAAGAGACCCAGTACTTC.

The V gene is TRBV28, the J gene TRBJ2-3, with TRBD1 matching 9 bases. V shed 1 base and J 4 bases; nucleotides not matched to a gene: 6. This CDR3 has 16 residues. Germline CDR1 is MDHEN and CDR2 is SYDVKM. The CDR3 loop reads CASSLSLGQGSDTQYF. The DNA for the CDR3 is TGTGCCAGCAGTTTATCGCTAGGACAGGGGTCAGATACGCAGTATTTT.

V is TRBV9 and J is TRBJ1-1, with 10 bases lining up with TRBD1. Trimming took 3 bases from V and 0 from J; bases not matched to a gene: 8. The germline V gene has CDR1 SGDLS and CDR2 YYNGEE. The CDR3 has 17 amino acids. CDR3 nucleotide sequence: TGTGCCAGCAGCGACTACCGGGACAGGGGCTTGAACACTGAAGCTTTCTTT. Protein: CASSDYRDRGLNTEAFF.